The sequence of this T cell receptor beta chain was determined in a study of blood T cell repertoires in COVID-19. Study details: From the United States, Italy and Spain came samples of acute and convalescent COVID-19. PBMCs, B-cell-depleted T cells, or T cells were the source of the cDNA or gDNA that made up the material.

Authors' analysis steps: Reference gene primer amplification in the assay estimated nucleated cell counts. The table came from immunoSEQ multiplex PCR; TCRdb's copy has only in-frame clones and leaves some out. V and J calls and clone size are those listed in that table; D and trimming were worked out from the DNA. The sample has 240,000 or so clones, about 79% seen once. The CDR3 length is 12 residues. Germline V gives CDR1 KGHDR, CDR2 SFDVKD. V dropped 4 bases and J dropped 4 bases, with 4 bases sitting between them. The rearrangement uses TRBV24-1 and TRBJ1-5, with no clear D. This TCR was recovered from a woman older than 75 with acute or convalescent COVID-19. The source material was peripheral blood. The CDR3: CATSDRNQPQHF. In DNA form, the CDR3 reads TGTGCCACCAGTGACCGTAATCAGCCCCAGCATTTT.